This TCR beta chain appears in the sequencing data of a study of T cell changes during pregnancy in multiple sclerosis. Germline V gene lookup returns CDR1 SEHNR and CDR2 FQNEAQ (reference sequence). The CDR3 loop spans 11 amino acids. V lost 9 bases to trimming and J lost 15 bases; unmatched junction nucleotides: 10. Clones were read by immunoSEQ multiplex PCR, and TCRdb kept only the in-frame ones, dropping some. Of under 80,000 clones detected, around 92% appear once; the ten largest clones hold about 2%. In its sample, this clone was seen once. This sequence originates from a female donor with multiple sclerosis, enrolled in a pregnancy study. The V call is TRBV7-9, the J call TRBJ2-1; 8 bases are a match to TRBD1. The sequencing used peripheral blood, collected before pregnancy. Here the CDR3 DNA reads TGTGCCAGTCGGTTCGGACAGGGTTGGTTCTTC. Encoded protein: CASRFGQGWFF.